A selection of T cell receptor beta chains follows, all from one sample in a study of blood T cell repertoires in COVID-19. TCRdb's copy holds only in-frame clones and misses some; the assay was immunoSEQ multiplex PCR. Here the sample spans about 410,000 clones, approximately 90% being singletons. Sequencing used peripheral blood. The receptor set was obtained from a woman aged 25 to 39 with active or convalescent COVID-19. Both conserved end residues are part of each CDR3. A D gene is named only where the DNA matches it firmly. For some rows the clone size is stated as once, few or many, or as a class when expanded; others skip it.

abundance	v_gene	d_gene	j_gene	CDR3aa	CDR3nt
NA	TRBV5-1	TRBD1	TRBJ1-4	CASSSLPGQSNEKLFF	TGCGCCAGCAGCTCCCTACCGGGACAGTCTAATGAAAAACTGTTTTTT
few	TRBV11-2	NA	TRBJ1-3	CASSLNPPGRRVNTIYF	TGTGCCAGCAGCTTAAACCCTCCCGGGCGGCGGGTCAACACCATATATTTT
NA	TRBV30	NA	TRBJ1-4	CAWRESSNEKLFF	TGTGCCTGGAGAGAGTCGTCTAATGAAAAACTGTTTTTT
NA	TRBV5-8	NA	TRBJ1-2	CASSLNPTVYGYTF	TGTGCCAGCAGCTTGAATCCTACGGTCTATGGCTACACCTTC
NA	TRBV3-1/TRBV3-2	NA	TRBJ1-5	CASSHGTGSQPQHF	TGTGCCAGCAGCCATGGTACAGGGAGTCAGCCCCAGCATTTT
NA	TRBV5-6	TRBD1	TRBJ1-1	CASSLWEPRQGLNTEAFF	TGTGCCAGCAGCTTGTGGGAACCCAGACAGGGTCTGAACACTGAAGCTTTCTTT
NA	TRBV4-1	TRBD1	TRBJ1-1	CASSQDRGLTEAFF	TGCGCCAGCAGCCAAGACAGGGGGCTTACTGAAGCTTTCTTT
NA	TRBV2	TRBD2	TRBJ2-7	CATRTSGSVSYEQYF	TGTGCCACCCGGACTAGCGGGAGTGTTTCCTACGAGCAGTACTTC
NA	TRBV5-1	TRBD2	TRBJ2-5	CASSLSLRGSQETQYF	TGCGCCAGCAGCTTGTCACTGCGGGGGAGCCAAGAGACCCAGTACTTC
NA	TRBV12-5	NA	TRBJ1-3	CASGTDSSIYF	TGTGCTAGTGGTACGGACAGCTCCATATATTTT
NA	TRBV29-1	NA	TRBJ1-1	CSARIGTGPSEAFF	TGCAGCGCTCGGATAGGTACAGGACCCTCTGAAGCTTTCTTT
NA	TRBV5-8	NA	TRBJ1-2	CASTPDTGNYGYTF	TGTGCCAGCACCCCTGATACAGGGAACTATGGCTACACCTTC
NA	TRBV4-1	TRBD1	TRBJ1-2	CASSQGQGGGYGYTF	TGCGCCAGCAGCCAAGGCCAAGGGGGCGGCTATGGCTACACCTTC
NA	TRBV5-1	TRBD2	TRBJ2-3	CASNLLAGREDTQYF	TGCGCCAGCAACCTTCTAGCGGGGAGGGAGGATACGCAGTATTTT
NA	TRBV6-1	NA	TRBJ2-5	CASSERWGPQETQYF	TGTGCCAGCAGTGAAAGGTGGGGGCCACAAGAGACCCAGTACTTC
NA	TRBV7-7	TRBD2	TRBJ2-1	CASSFGAGTLPNEQFF	TGTGCCAGCAGCTTCGGAGCGGGAACCCTCCCTAATGAGCAGTTCTTC
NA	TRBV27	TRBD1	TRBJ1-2	CASSSRQGRGYTF	TGTGCCAGCAGTTCGCGACAGGGTCGAGGCTACACCTTC
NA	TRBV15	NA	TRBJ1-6	CATSNTYNSPLHF	TGTGCCACCAGCAACACCTATAATTCACCCCTCCACTTT
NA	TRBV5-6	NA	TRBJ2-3	CASSLFSAVSTDTQYF	TGTGCCAGCAGCTTATTTTCAGCGGTTAGCACAGATACGCAGTATTTT
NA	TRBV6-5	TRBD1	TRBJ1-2	CASSYETGGSFYGYTF	TGTGCCAGCAGTTACGAGACAGGGGGGAGTTTCTATGGCTACACCTTC
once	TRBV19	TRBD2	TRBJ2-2	CASRGLATGELFF	TGTGCCAGTAGGGGACTAGCGACCGGGGAGCTGTTTTTT